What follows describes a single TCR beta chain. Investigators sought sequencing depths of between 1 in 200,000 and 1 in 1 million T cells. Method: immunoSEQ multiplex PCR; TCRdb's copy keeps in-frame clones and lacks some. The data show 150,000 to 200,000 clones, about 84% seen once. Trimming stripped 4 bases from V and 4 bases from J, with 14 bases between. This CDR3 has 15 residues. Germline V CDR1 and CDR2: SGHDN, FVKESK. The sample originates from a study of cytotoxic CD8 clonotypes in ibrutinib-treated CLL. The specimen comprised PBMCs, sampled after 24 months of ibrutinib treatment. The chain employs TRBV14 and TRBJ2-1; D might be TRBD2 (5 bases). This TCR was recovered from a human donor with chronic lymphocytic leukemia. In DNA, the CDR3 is TGTGCCAGCAGCCCAAGCGGAGCATTATACAATGAGCAGTTCTTC. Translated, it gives CASSPSGALYNEQFF.